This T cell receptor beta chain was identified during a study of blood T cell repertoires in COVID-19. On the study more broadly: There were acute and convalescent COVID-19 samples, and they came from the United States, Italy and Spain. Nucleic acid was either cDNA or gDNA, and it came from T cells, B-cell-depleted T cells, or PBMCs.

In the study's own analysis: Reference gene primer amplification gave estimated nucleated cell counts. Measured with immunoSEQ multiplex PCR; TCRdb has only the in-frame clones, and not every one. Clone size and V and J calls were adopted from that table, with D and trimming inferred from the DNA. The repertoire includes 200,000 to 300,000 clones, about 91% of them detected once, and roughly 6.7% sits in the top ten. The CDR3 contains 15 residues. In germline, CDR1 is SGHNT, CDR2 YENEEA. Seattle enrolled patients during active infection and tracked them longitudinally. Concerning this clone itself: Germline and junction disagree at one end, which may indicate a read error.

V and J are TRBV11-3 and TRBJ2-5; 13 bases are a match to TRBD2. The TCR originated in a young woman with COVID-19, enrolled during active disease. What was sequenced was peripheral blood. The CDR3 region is CASSLSGLAGEAQYF. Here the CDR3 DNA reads TGTGCCAGCAGCTTATCCGGACTAGCGGGAGAGGCCCAGTACTTC.